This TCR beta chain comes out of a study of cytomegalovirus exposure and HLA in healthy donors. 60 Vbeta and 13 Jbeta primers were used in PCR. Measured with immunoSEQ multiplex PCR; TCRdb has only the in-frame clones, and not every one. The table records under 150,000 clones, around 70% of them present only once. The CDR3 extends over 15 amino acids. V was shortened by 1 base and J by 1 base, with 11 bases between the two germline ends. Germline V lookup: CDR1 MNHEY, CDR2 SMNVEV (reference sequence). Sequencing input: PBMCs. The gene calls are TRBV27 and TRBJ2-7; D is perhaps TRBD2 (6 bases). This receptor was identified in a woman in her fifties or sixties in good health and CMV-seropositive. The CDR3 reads CASSLWGGASYEQYF. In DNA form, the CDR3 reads TGTGCCAGCAGTTTATGGGGCGGGGCTTCCTACGAGCAGTACTTC.